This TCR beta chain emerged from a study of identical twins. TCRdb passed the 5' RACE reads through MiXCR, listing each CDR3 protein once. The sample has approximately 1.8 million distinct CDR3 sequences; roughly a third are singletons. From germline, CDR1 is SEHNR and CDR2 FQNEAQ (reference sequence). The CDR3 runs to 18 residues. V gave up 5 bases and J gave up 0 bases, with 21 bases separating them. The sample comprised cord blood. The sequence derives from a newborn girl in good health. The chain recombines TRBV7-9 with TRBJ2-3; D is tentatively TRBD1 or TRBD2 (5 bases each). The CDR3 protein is CASSVPSLGDGSTDTQYF. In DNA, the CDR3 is TGTGCCAGCAGCGTACCGTCGTTGGGGGACGGAAGCACAGATACGCAGTATTTT.